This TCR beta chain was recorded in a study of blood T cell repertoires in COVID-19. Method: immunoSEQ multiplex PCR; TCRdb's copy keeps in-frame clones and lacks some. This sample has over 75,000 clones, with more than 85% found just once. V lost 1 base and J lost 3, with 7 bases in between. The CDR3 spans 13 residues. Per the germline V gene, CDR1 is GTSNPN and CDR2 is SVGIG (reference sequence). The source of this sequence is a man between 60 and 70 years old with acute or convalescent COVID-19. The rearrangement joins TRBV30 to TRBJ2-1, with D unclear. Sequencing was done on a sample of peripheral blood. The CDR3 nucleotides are TGTGCCTGGAGTGGGGCACACTACAATGAGCAGTTCTTC. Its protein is CAWSGAHYNEQFF.